The rows below give T cell receptor beta chains drawn from one sample of a study of PD-1 blockade in classical Hodgkin lymphoma. Clones were sequenced by immunoSEQ multiplex PCR, and TCRdb holds only the in-frame ones, with some missing. The sample carries 16,000 or so clones, about four fifths recorded once. The sequences come from peripheral blood mononuclear cells (PBMCs), collected before the second cycle of nivolumab. All receptors come from a human donor with classical Hodgkin lymphoma. Each CDR3 is given with its conserved first and last residue. The D gene is left open where the match is weak. Size is stated for part of the rows, as once, few or many counts, or as a class when the clone is expanded.

CDR3aa: CASSEASNSGANVLTF
CDR3nt: TGTGCCAGCAGTGAAGCTTCCAACTCTGGGGCCAACGTCCTGACTTTC
abundance: NA
v_gene: TRBV2
d_gene: NA
j_gene: TRBJ2-6

CDR3aa: CASSRDSISNYGYTF
CDR3nt: TGTGCCAGCAGCCGGGACAGTATTTCTAACTATGGCTACACCTTC
abundance: NA
v_gene: TRBV11-2
d_gene: TRBD1
j_gene: TRBJ1-2

CDR3aa: CASSISRSITEAFF
CDR3nt: TGTGCCAGTAGTATTTCGAGGAGTATCACTGAAGCTTTCTTT
abundance: NA
v_gene: TRBV19
d_gene: NA
j_gene: TRBJ1-1

CDR3aa: CASSTSGFSGANVLTF
CDR3nt: TGTGCCAGTAGTACTTCAGGTTTCTCTGGGGCCAACGTCCTGACTTTC
abundance: NA
v_gene: TRBV19
d_gene: NA
j_gene: TRBJ2-6

CDR3aa: CASSRTSGGAEDTQYF
CDR3nt: TGCGCCAGCAGCCGCACTAGCGGGGGGGCTGAAGATACGCAGTATTTT
abundance: NA
v_gene: TRBV4-1
d_gene: TRBD2
j_gene: TRBJ2-3

CDR3aa: CASSLDGTGDYGYTF
CDR3nt: TGCGCCAGCAGCTTGGACGGGACAGGGGATTATGGCTACACCTTC
abundance: few
v_gene: TRBV5-1
d_gene: TRBD1
j_gene: TRBJ1-2

CDR3aa: CASSFNRPMNTEAFF
CDR3nt: TGTGCCAGCAGTTTTAACAGGCCCATGAACACTGAAGCTTTCTTT
abundance: NA
v_gene: TRBV27
d_gene: NA
j_gene: TRBJ1-1

CDR3aa: CASSDGQGVTDTQYF
CDR3nt: TGTGCCAGCAGTGACGGACAGGGCGTGACAGATACGCAGTATTTT
abundance: NA
v_gene: TRBV6-1
d_gene: TRBD1
j_gene: TRBJ2-3

CDR3aa: CATSRDQWDRANEQFF
CDR3nt: TGTGCCACCAGCAGAGATCAGTGGGACAGGGCAAATGAGCAGTTCTTC
abundance: NA
v_gene: TRBV15
d_gene: TRBD1
j_gene: TRBJ2-1

CDR3aa: CASSLEASGFTDTQYF
CDR3nt: TGTGCCAGCAGCTTAGAGGCTAGCGGGTTCACAGATACGCAGTATTTT
abundance: NA
v_gene: TRBV7-9
d_gene: TRBD2
j_gene: TRBJ2-3

CDR3aa: CASSQRGQPYGYTF
CDR3nt: TGTGCCAGTTCACAAAGGGGACAGCCCTATGGCTACACCTTC
abundance: NA
v_gene: TRBV19
d_gene: TRBD1
j_gene: TRBJ1-2

CDR3aa: CASSKVNASANNQPQHF
CDR3nt: TGTGCCAGCAGCAAAGTAAATGCCTCAGCTAACAATCAGCCCCAGCATTTT
abundance: once
v_gene: TRBV21-1
d_gene: NA
j_gene: TRBJ1-5

CDR3aa: CASSPGQRSYEQYF
CDR3nt: TGTGCCAGCAGCCCGGGACAGCGCTCCTACGAGCAGTACTTC
abundance: NA
v_gene: TRBV5-5
d_gene: TRBD1
j_gene: TRBJ2-7

CDR3aa: CASGTGRHTEAFF
CDR3nt: TGTGCCAGCGGGACAGGGAGGCACACTGAAGCTTTCTTT
abundance: NA
v_gene: TRBV6-6
d_gene: TRBD1
j_gene: TRBJ1-1

CDR3aa: CASRAGTGDTGELFF
CDR3nt: TGTGCCAGCAGAGCCGGGACAGGGGACACCGGGGAGCTGTTTTTT
abundance: NA
v_gene: TRBV6-1
d_gene: TRBD1
j_gene: TRBJ2-2

CDR3aa: CASSVAGQGNSPLHF
CDR3nt: TGTGCCAGCAGCGTAGCAGGACAGGGTAATTCACCCCTCCACTTT
abundance: NA
v_gene: TRBV9
d_gene: TRBD1
j_gene: TRBJ1-6

CDR3aa: CASSPQGRDTEAFF
CDR3nt: TGTGCCAGCTCACCACAGGGGAGGGACACTGAAGCTTTCTTT
abundance: NA
v_gene: TRBV18
d_gene: NA
j_gene: TRBJ1-1

CDR3aa: CASSQGGGETQYF
CDR3nt: TGCGCCAGCAGCCAGGGGGGCGGAGAGACCCAGTACTTC
abundance: NA
v_gene: TRBV5-1
d_gene: NA
j_gene: TRBJ2-5

CDR3aa: CASFDRGGFYNEQFF
CDR3nt: TGTGCCAGCTTCGACAGGGGAGGTTTCTACAATGAGCAGTTCTTC
abundance: few
v_gene: TRBV19
d_gene: TRBD1
j_gene: TRBJ2-1

CDR3aa: CASSLVPGRLEKLFF
CDR3nt: TGTGCCAGCAGCTTAGTACCGGGACGACTTGAAAAACTGTTTTTT
abundance: NA
v_gene: TRBV6-5
d_gene: NA
j_gene: TRBJ1-4

CDR3aa: CSVEEPDRVKAFF
CDR3nt: TGCAGCGTTGAAGAGCCGGACAGGGTAAAGGCTTTCTTT
abundance: NA
v_gene: TRBV29-1
d_gene: TRBD1
j_gene: TRBJ1-1

CDR3aa: CASSSGTRSTDTQYF
CDR3nt: TGTGCCAGCTCGTCCGGGACGCGGAGCACAGATACGCAGTATTTT
abundance: once
v_gene: TRBV18
d_gene: NA
j_gene: TRBJ2-3

CDR3aa: CATEGGWSSGANVLTF
CDR3nt: TGTGCCACTGAGGGGGGCTGGAGCTCTGGGGCCAACGTCCTGACTTTC
abundance: NA
v_gene: TRBV19
d_gene: NA
j_gene: TRBJ2-6

CDR3aa: CASRGQGAYGYTF
CDR3nt: TGTGCCAGCAGAGGACAGGGGGCTTATGGCTACACCTTC
abundance: NA
v_gene: TRBV27
d_gene: TRBD1
j_gene: TRBJ1-2

CDR3aa: CASSLVAGAETQYF
CDR3nt: TGTGCCAGCAGCCTCGTAGCGGGGGCTGAGACCCAGTACTTC
abundance: NA
v_gene: TRBV5-4
d_gene: TRBD2
j_gene: TRBJ2-5

CDR3aa: CASSGSGTSGGARETQYF
CDR3nt: TGTGCCAGCAGCGGGTCCGGGACTAGCGGGGGGGCCCGGGAGACCCAGTACTTC
abundance: NA
v_gene: TRBV5-5
d_gene: TRBD2
j_gene: TRBJ2-5